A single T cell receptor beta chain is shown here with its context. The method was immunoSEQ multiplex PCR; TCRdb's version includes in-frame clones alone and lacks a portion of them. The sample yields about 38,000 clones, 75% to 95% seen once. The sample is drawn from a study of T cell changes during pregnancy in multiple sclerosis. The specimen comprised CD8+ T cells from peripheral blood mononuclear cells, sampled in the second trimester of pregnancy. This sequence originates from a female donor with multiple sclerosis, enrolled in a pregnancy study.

The CDR3 protein is CASSYPQHSNQPQHF. As DNA, the CDR3 is TGTGCCAGCAGTTACCCACAGCACAGCAATCAGCCCCAGCATTTT. The chain employs TRBV6-9 and TRBJ1-5; D is unclear. Deletions cut 3 bases from V and 1 base from J, with 10 bases between. The CDR3 length is 15 residues. Germline CDR1 and CDR2: MNHGY and SVAAGI.